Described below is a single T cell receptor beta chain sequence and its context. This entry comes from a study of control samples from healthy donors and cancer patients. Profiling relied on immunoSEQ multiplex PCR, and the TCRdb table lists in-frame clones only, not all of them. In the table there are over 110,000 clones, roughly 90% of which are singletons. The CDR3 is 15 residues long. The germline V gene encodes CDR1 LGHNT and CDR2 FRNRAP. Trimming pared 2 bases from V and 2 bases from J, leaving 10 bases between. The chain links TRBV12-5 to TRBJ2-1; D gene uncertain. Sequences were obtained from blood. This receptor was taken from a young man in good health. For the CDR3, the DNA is TGTGCTAGTGGTTTGACGGTTGGGCCCTACAATGAGCAGTTCTTC. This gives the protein CASGLTVGPYNEQFF.